The 13 T cell receptor beta chains below were found in one sample sequenced in a study of shared clonotypes between healthy human individuals. Measured with immunoSEQ multiplex PCR; TCRdb has only the in-frame clones, and not every one. The repertoire consists of roughly 2.5 million clones, with 90% to 95% occurring once and the leading ten covering over 0.12%. The sequenced sample was naive CD4+ T cells sorted from blood. Subset given: CD45RA+ positively selected. These receptors originate from a man between 18 and 29 years old in good health.

This clone is a singleton in its sample. The chain uses TRBV10-1 and TRBJ2-1; D may be TRBD2 (6 bases). This CDR3 spans 18 amino acids. Germline CDR1 and CDR2: WNHNN and SYGVQD (reference sequence). The V and J ends lost 2 bases and 0 bases respectively, with 17 bases between them. The CDR3 spells CASSEPFLSGCSYNEQFF. The CDR3 DNA reads as TGCGCCAGCAGTGAGCCGTTCTTGAGCGGGTGCTCCTACAATGAGCAGTTCTTC.

This chain connects TRBV7-9 to TRBJ2-1, with D uncertain. V was pared by 1 base and J by 1 base, with 11 bases between. Germline CDR1 SEHNR, CDR2 FQNEAQ (reference sequence). CDR3 length: 16 residues. In DNA form, the CDR3 reads TGTGCCAGCAGCTTAGTGGTGTGGTTTTCCTACAATGAGCAGTTCTTC. Protein: CASSLVVWFSYNEQFF.

The rearrangement uses TRBV6-6 and TRBJ1-2, with a weak D call TRBD1 (6 bases). Trimming shortened V by 7 bases and J by 2 bases, and 14 bases separated the two germline ends. The CDR3 is 14 amino acids. Germline CDR1 MNHNY, CDR2 SVGAGI (reference sequence). The CDR3 loop is CASNFQGQNYGYTF. Written as DNA, the CDR3 is TGTGCCAGCAACTTCCAGGGACAAAACTATGGCTACACCTTC.

The chain recombines TRBV5-1 with TRBJ1-6, with D possibly being TRBD1 (5 bases). V was trimmed by 4 bases and J by 14 bases, leaving 19 bases between them. The CDR3 is made up of 14 amino acids. The germline V gene has CDR1 SGHRS and CDR2 YFSETQ. CDR3 bases: TGCGCCAGCAGCCCGGATGGGTATTCAGGGACCCTCCACTTT. This translates into CASSPDGYSGTLHF.

V usage is TRBV7-9 and J usage is TRBJ1-4; no clear D gene. Trimming removed 3 bases from V and 0 bases from J, with 14 bases in between. Germline V gene lookup returns CDR1 SEHNR and CDR2 FQNEAQ (reference sequence). The CDR3 extends over 17 amino acids. Here the CDR3 reads CASSFGIYLATNEKLFF. The CDR3 region has the DNA TGTGCCAGCAGCTTCGGGATCTACCTTGCAACTAATGAAAAACTGTTTTTT.

V is TRBV10-3 and J is TRBJ2-2; TRBD1 matches 9 bases. Unmatched junction bases numbered 11, after V lost 5 bases and J lost 7 bases. The length of the CDR3 is 16 residues. In germline, CDR1 is ENHRY, CDR2 SYGVKD. CDR3 sequence reads: CAISSGTGLSGGELFF. Here the CDR3 DNA reads TGTGCCATCAGTAGTGGGACAGGGTTGTCCGGCGGGGAGCTGTTTTTT.

The rearrangement uses TRBV5-1 and TRBJ2-5; tentative D call: TRBD2 (5 bases). Deletions cut 3 bases from V and 2 bases from J, with 8 bases between. The CDR3 sequence is 13 residues long. Germline lookup yields CDR1 SGHRS and CDR2 YFSETQ. CDR3 region: CASSSDYQETQYF. The CDR3 DNA follows: TGCGCCAGCAGCTCCGACTATCAAGAGACCCAGTACTTC.

This clone was seen a few times. The chain has TRBV30 and TRBJ1-2; unclear D gene. CDR3 length equals 15 residues. Looked up from germline, CDR1 is GTSNPN and CDR2 is SVGIG (reference sequence). V was trimmed by 0 bases and J by 0 bases, leaving 11 bases between them. CDR3 in DNA: TGTGCCTGGAGTGTAGGCACACGGACTAACTATGGCTACACCTTC. Amino acids: CAWSVGTRTNYGYTF.

The rearrangement joins TRBV5-1 to TRBJ1-1; TRBD1 agrees at 7 bases. With V trimmed by 4 bases and J by 2 bases, 14 bases remained unmatched. The CDR3 is 17 residues long. Germline V gives CDR1 SGHRS, CDR2 YFSETQ. CDR3 region: CASSPGQLTQDNTEAFF. CDR3 nucleotides: TGCGCCAGCAGCCCGGGACAGCTAACCCAGGACAACACTGAAGCTTTCTTT.

This clone has only a few counts. V gene TRBV30 combines with J gene TRBJ1-5, with 9 nucleotides matching TRBD1. Looked up from germline, CDR1 is GTSNPN and CDR2 is SVGIG (reference sequence). V was pared by 5 bases and J by 9 bases, with 5 bases of the junction left unmatched. This CDR3 spans 12 amino acids. CDR3 nucleotide sequence: TGTGCCTGGGGGACAGGGCTAGGGCCCCAGCATTTT. Translating gives CAWGTGLGPQHF. The complete variable domain, with remaining parts taken from reference TRBV30 and TRBJ1-5, reads SQTIHQWPATLVQPVGSPLSLECTVEGTSNPNLYWYRQAAGRGLQLLFYSVGIGQISSEVPQNLSASRPQDRQFILSSKKLLLSDSGFYLCAWGTGLGPQHFGDGTRLSIL.

The rearrangement uses TRBV6-1 and TRBJ1-2; D remains ambiguous. CDR3 length equals 12 residues. From germline, CDR1 is MNHNS and CDR2 SASEGT. V was clipped by 5 bases and J by 1 base, with 5 bases between them. The CDR3 protein is CASSPRNYGYTF. CDR3 DNA sequence: TGTGCCAGCAGTCCCCGTAACTATGGCTACACCTTC.

Worth noting for this clone: The same CDR3 also results from other DNA sequences found in this sample. This sequence joins TRBV6-6 and TRBJ2-1; D remains unclear. Trimming shortened V by 0 bases and J by 0 bases, and 9 bases separated the two germline ends. The CDR3 spans 16 residues. CDR1 and CDR2 from the germline V gene are MNHNY and SVGAGI (reference sequence). The CDR3 nucleotides are TGTGCCAGCAGTTACTCTGGCGGAAGCTCCTACAATGAGCAGTTCTTC. It translates to CASSYSGGSSYNEQFF.

The rearrangement joins TRBV11-3 to TRBJ2-3; 11 nucleotides match TRBD2. The CDR3 runs to 17 residues. Germline CDR1 reads SGHNT; CDR2 reads YENEEA. Losses at the gene ends were 3 bases for V and 5 bases for J; bases not matched to a gene: 10. The CDR3 spells CASSFGLAGSMVDTQYF. The CDR3 bases are TGTGCCAGCAGCTTCGGACTAGCGGGTTCGATGGTAGATACGCAGTATTTT.